This TCR beta chain was recovered during a study of cytomegalovirus exposure and HLA in healthy donors. The wider study: Falling in the Caucasian-associated ancestry cluster were about 80% of around 370 genotyped donors. Points from the study as a whole: Later on, an analysis found that several of the most significant clusters appeared to be linked to common viral pathogens, which included parvovirus B19. Rates of TCR association differed by HLA locus in a later analysis, with DRB1 highest and HLA-C lowest.

CDR1 MNHEY and CDR2 SMNVEV come from the germline V gene (reference sequence). CDR3 length equals 15 residues. V lost 1 base, J lost 8 bases, and 17 bases lay in between. The PCR contained 60 Vbeta and 13 Jbeta primers. TCRdb's table, derived via immunoSEQ multiplex PCR, lists solely in-frame clones and lacks some. The data show more than 90,000 clones, approximately 83% seen once. As to this clone: Its cognate antigen is unknown.

The donors, nominally healthy at sampling, likely had unrecorded immune exposures. The source is a man aged 45 to 65 in good health and CMV-seronegative. This chain joins TRBV27 and TRBJ1-1; no clear D. Sequences were obtained from PBMCs. DNA for the CDR3: TGTGCCAGCAGTTTATATAATGGCGGGATTCGAGAAGCTTTCTTT. As protein: CASSLYNGGIREAFF.